This T cell receptor (beta chain) was profiled in a study of control samples from healthy donors and cancer patients. The assay was immunoSEQ multiplex PCR, and TCRdb's table has in-frame clones only and misses some. The repertoire includes around 180,000 clones, 85% to 95% of them detected once, and 1.3% sits in the top ten. Specimen: blood. This receptor was identified in a woman younger than 30 in good health.

The CDR3 region is CASSLGTVGGYGYTF. The CDR3 DNA is TGTGCCAGCAGCTTAGGGACGGTGGGCGGCTATGGCTACACCTTC. V usage is TRBV7-9 and J usage is TRBJ1-2; D is uncertain. The germline V gene has CDR1 SEHNR and CDR2 FQNEAQ (reference sequence). The CDR3 is 15 amino acids. The V and J ends lost 1 base and 4 bases respectively, with 13 bases between them.